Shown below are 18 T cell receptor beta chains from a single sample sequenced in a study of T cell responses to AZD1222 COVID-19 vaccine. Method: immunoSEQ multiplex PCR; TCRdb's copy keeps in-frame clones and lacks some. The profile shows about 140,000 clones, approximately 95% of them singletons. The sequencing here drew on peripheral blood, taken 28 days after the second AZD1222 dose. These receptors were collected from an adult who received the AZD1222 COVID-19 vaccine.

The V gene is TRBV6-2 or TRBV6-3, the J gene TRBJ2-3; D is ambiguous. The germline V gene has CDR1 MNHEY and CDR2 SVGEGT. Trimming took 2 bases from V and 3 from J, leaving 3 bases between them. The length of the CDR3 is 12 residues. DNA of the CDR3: TGTGCCAGCAGTTACCCAACAGATACGCAGTATTTT. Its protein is CASSYPTDTQYF.

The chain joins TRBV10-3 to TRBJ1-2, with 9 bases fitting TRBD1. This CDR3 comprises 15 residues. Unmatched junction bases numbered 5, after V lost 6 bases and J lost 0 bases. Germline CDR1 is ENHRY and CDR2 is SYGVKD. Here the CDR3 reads CAIRVQGATNYGYTF. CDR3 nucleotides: TGTGCCATCAGGGTACAGGGGGCGACTAACTATGGCTACACCTTC.

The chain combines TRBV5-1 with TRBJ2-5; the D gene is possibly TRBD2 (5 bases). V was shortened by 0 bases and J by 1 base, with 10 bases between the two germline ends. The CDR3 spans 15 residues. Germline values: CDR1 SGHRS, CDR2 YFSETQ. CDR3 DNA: TGCGCCAGCAGCTTGGGTGCGGCGGGCCAAGAGACCCAGTACTTC. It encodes CASSLGAAGQETQYF.

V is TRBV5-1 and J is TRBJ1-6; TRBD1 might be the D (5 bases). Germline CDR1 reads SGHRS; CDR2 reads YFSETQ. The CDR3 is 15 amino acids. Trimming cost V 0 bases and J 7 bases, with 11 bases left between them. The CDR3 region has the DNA TGCGCCAGCAGCTTGGCCGGGACGGGCAATTCACCCCTCCACTTT. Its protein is CASSLAGTGNSPLHF.

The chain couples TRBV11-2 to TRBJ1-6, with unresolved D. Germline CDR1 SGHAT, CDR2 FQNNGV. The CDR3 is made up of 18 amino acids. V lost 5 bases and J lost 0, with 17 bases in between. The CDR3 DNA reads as TGTGCCAGCAGCCTCCATCCAAGAGCAAGCTCCTATAATTCACCCCTCCACTTT. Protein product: CASSLHPRASSYNSPLHF.

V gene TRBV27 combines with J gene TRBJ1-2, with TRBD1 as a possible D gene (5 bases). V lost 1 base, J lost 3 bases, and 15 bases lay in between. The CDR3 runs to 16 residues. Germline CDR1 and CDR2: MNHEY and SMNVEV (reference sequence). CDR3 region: CASSLWAGGGYYGYTF. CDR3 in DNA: TGTGCCAGCAGTTTATGGGCCGGGGGAGGTTACTATGGCTACACCTTC.

The CDR3 here is CASSQVGGELFF. For the CDR3, the DNA is TGCGCCAGCAGCCAAGTGGGTGGGGAGCTGTTTTTT. V usage is TRBV4-1 and J usage is TRBJ2-2, with unresolved D. The CDR3 sequence is 12 residues long. Germline V gene data show CDR1 as MGHRA and CDR2 as YSYEKL. The V gene lost 1 base and the J gene lost 8 bases, with 5 bases spanning the gap.

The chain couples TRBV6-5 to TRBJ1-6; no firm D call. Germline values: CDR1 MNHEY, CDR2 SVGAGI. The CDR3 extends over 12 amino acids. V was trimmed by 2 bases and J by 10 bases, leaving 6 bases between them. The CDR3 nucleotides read TGTGCCAGCAGTTACGGTTCCTCACCCCTCCACTTT. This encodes CASSYGSSPLHF.

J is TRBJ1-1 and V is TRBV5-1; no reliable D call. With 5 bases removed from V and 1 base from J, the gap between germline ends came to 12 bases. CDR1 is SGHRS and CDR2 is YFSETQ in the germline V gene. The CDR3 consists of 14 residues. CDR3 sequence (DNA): TGCGCCAGCAGGGTGGGTACGGGGAACACTGAAGCTTTCTTT. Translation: CASRVGTGNTEAFF.

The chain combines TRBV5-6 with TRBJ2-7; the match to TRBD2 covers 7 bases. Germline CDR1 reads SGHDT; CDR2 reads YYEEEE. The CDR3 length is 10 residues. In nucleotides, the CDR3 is TGTGCCAGCAGCTCCGGACGGGGGGAGGTG. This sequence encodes CASSSGRGEV.

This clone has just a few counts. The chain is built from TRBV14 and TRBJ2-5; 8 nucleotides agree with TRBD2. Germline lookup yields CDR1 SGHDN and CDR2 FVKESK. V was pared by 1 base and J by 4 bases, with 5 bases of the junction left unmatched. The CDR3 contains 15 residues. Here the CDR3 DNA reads TGTGCCAGCAGCCAAGCAACTAGCGGACGAGAGACCCAGTACTTC. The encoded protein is CASSQATSGRETQYF.

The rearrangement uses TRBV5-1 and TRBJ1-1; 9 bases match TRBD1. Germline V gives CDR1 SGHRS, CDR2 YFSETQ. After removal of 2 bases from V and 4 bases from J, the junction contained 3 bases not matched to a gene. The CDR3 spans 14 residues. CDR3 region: CASSLQGALTEAFF. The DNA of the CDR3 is TGCGCCAGCAGCTTACAGGGGGCGCTCACTGAAGCTTTCTTT.

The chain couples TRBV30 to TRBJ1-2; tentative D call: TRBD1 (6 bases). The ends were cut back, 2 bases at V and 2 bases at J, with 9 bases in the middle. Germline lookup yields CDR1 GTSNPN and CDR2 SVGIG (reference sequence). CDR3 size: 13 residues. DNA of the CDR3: TGTGCCTGGAGTATGGACAGCAACTATGGCTACACCTTC. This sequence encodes CAWSMDSNYGYTF.

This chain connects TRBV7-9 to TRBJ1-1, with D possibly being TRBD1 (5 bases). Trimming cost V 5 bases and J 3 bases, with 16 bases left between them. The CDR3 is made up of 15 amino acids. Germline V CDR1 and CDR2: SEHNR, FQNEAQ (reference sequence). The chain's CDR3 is CASSQNRGADTEAFF. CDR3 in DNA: TGTGCCAGCAGCCAGAATCGAGGGGCGGACACTGAAGCTTTCTTT.

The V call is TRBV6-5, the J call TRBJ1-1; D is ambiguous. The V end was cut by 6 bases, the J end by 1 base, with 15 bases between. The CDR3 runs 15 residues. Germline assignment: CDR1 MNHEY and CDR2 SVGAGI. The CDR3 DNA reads TGTGCCAGCAGCGCGCTGGCAACGGGGAACACTGAAGCTTTCTTT. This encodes CASSALATGNTEAFF.

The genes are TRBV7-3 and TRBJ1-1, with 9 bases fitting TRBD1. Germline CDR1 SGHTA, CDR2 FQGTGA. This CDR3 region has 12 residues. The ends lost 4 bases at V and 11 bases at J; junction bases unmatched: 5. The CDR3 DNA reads TGTGCCAGCAGCTCAGGGACAGGGAGGGCTTTCTTT. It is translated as CASSSGTGRAFF.

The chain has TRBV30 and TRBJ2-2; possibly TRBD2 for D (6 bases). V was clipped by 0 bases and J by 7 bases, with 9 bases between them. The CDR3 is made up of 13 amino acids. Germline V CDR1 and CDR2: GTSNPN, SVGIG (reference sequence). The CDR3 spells CAWSVLANGELFF. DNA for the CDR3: TGTGCCTGGAGTGTACTAGCTAACGGGGAGCTGTTTTTT.

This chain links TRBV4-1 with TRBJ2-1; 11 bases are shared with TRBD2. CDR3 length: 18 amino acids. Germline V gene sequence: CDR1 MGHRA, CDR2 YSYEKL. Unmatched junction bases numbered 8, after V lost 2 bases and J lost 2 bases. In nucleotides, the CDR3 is TGCGCCAGCAGCCAAATAGGGACTAGCGGACACGCCTACAATGAGCAGTTCTTC. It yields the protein CASSQIGTSGHAYNEQFF.